Below, 18 T cell receptor beta chains from the same sample are listed, as sequenced in a study of molecular identifiers for immune sequencing clone quantification. TCRdb independently ran MiXCR on the PCR reads; one entry per CDR3 protein. Here the sample spans roughly 100,000 distinct CDR3 sequences, around 30% being singletons. The sample comprised naive CD8+ T cells from blood, with Jurkat cell RNA spiked in. As for subset: FACS-sorted CD8+CD4-CCR7+CD45RA+ naive T cells. These TCRs come from a human donor in good health. Some libraries in this study had Jurkat cell RNA spiked in.

The chain couples TRBV21-1 to TRBJ1-5; the table calls TRBD1, which could not be checked here. TRBV21-1 is listed as a pseudogene. This CDR3 contains 16 residues. CDR3 residues: CASSKDVDRDQQPQHF. The DNA of the CDR3 is TGTGCCAGCAGCAAAGACGTCGACAGGGACCAACAGCCCCAGCATTTT.

Concerning this clonotype: One junction end does not reproduce the germline sequence, and a read error may be involved. V gene TRBV6-5 combines with J gene TRBJ1-4; no clear D gene. Germline CDR1 reads MNHEY; CDR2 reads SVGAGI. There are 16 residues in the CDR3. The DNA of the CDR3 is TGTGCCAGCAGGTACTCGACCCGGGCAATTAATGAAAAACTGTTTTTT. Protein sequence: CASRYSTRAINEKLFF.

The V call is TRBV7-2, the J call TRBJ1-1; D is undetermined. Germline CDR1 is SGHTA and CDR2 is FQGNSA. V lost 9 bases, J lost 0 bases, and 14 bases lay in between. The CDR3 loop spans 14 amino acids. Written as DNA, the CDR3 is TGTGCCAGTCAAAGCAGTGGGATGAACACTGAAGCTTTCTTT. Its translation is CASQSSGMNTEAFF.

Concerning this clonotype itself: One junction end disagrees with the germline gene, perhaps due to a read error. V and J are TRBV7-7 and TRBJ2-2; 9 bases agree with TRBD2. Germline V CDR1 and CDR2: SSHAT, FNYEAQ (reference sequence). The CDR3 length is 16 residues. CDR3 loop: CASSQRLAGYTGELFF. The CDR3 DNA reads as TGTGCTAGCAGCCAGAGGCTAGCGGGATACACCGGGGAGCTGTTTTTT.

The table lists this clonotype with a few counts. V and J are TRBV28 and TRBJ2-5; unclear D gene. Looked up from germline, CDR1 is MDHEN and CDR2 is SYDVKM. This CDR3 has 14 amino acids. Trimming cost V 3 bases and J 6 bases, with 14 bases left between them. The CDR3 sequence: CASSFRLSRQTQYF. CDR3 in DNA: TGTGCCAGCAGTTTTAGACTCTCCCGGCAGACCCAGTACTTC.

CDR3 DNA: TGTGCCAGCAGCCCCGGGACTAGCGGCCCGGATACGCAGTATTTT. This sequence encodes CASSPGTSGPDTQYF. This chain uses TRBV5-4 with TRBJ2-3; 11 positions match TRBD2. Germline trimming cut 4 bases from V and 6 bases from J; bases unmatched to any gene: 7. This CDR3 region has 15 residues. Looked up from germline, CDR1 is SGHNT and CDR2 is YYREEE (reference sequence).

Details on this clonotype: A much more abundant neighbour one base away suggests this may be a read error. V usage is TRBV20-1 and J usage is TRBJ2-3; 7 bases line up with TRBD1. V shed 2 bases, J shed 6 bases, and the junction held 8 bases outside the gene matches. From germline, CDR1 is DFQATT and CDR2 SNEGSKA (reference sequence). CDR3 size: 14 residues. CDR3 sequence: CSARPDRSRDTQYF. CDR3 sequence (DNA): TGCAGTGCTAGACCGGACAGGTCAAGGGATACGCAGTATTTT.

There are many counts of this clonotype. The rearrangement links TRBV28 to TRBJ2-1; D could derive from TRBD1 or TRBD2 (5 bases each). The CDR3 extends over 15 amino acids. Looked up from germline, CDR1 is MDHEN and CDR2 is SYDVKM. V was clipped by 4 bases and J by 3 bases, with 13 bases between them. The CDR3 nucleotides are TGTGCCAGCAGTTACCTGGGACCGAACTACAATGAGCAGTTCTTC. Protein product: CASSYLGPNYNEQFF.

For this clonotype: Because the CDR3 is missing its conserved closing phenylalanine or tryptophan, this is likely a read error. The chain is built from TRBV4-3 and TRBJ2-4; possibly TRBD2 for D (5 bases). Germline CDR1 LGHNA, CDR2 YSLEER. The germline V and J ends were trimmed by 4 bases and 0 bases, with 13 bases remaining between them. The CDR3 contains 16 residues. Written as DNA, the CDR3 is TGCGCCAGCAGCCCCACCGGACTTCTAGCCAAAAACATTCAGTACTCC. This sequence encodes CASSPTGLLAKNIQYS.

V and J are TRBV12-3 or TRBV12-4 and TRBJ2-1; no reliable D call. CDR3 length equals 11 residues. Trimming removed 6 bases at V and 9 bases at J, with 9 bases between. CDR3 loop: CASSGSVEQFF. In DNA, the CDR3 is TGTGCCAGCAGCGGATCTGTTGAGCAGTTCTTC.

This clonotype was seen a few times. The chain combines TRBV20-1 with TRBJ2-3, with D hard to call. CDR3 length: 13 amino acids. Germline values: CDR1 DFQATT, CDR2 SNEGSKA (reference sequence). Trimming shortened V by 3 bases and J by 6 bases, and 13 bases separated the two germline ends. CDR3 amino acids: CSASSPSWDTQYF. The CDR3 DNA follows: TGCAGTGCTAGTAGCCCCAGCTGGGATACGCAGTATTTT.

The rearrangement uses TRBV12-3 or TRBV12-4 and TRBJ2-5; D remains ambiguous. There are 14 residues in the CDR3. Trimming left V 1 base short and J 2 bases short, with 8 bases between. As DNA, the CDR3 is TGTGCCAGCAGTTTAGGTTGGCCGCAAGAGACCCAGTACTTC. Residues: CASSLGWPQETQYF.

The V gene is TRBV5-1, the J gene TRBJ2-7, with 8 bases that match TRBD2. CDR1 and CDR2 (germline): SGHRS, YFSETQ. Trimming took 5 bases from V and 6 from J; bases not matched to a gene: 4. CDR3 length equals 12 residues. The CDR3 DNA reads TGCGCCAGCAGTCCCGGGGGGGGCGAGCAGTACTTC. It specifies CASSPGGGEQYF.

V and J are TRBV7-9 and TRBJ2-1; 7 bases match TRBD2. J gave up 7 bases and V 5 bases, and 8 bases lay outside the gene matches. The germline V gene encodes CDR1 SEHNR and CDR2 FQNEAQ (reference sequence). This CDR3 has 14 residues. In DNA, the CDR3 is TGTGCCAGCAGCCTCCCTGGCGGGGGAAATGAGCAGTTCTTC. Translation gives CASSLPGGGNEQFF. Looking up the rest from reference TRBV7-9 and TRBJ2-1 gives the full variable domain: DTGVSQNPRHKITKRGQNVTFRCDPISEHNRLYWYRQTLGQGPEFLTYFQNEAQLEKSRLLSDRFSAERPKGSFSTLEIQRTEQGDSAMYLCASSLPGGGNEQFFGPGTRLTVL.

There are a few counts of this clonotype. This sequence may be a read error, since a much larger clone differs from it by one base. This chain joins TRBV5-6 and TRBJ1-1; D gene uncertain. Germline assignment: CDR1 SGHDT and CDR2 YYEEEE. The CDR3 length is 13 residues. CDR3 in amino acids: CASSPNTNTEAIF. The CDR3 DNA reads as TGTGCCAGCAGCCCGAATACGAACACTGAAGCTATCTTT.

This clonotype came up a few times. The chain recombines TRBV7-9 with TRBJ2-3; D not resolved. The CDR3 extends over 17 amino acids. Per germline, CDR1 SEHNR and CDR2 FQNEAQ (reference sequence). V was trimmed by 1 base and J by 1 base, leaving 15 bases between them. CDR3 DNA sequence: TGTGCCAGCAGCTTAGTTCGGGTCGTTGGAGGCACAGATACGCAGTATTTT. This encodes CASSLVRVVGGTDTQYF.

Notes on this clonotype: A much larger clone lies one base from this, so it may be a read error. The J gene is TRBJ2-7, the V gene TRBV28; 8 bases fit TRBD2. This CDR3 contains 14 residues. Germline loops: CDR1 MDHEN, CDR2 SYDVKM. Trimming took 6 bases from V and 7 from J; bases not matched to a gene: 11. The CDR3 coding sequence is TGTGCCAGCAGGTTCCCGCCGGGAGGGGGGGAGCAGTACTTC. Translation gives CASRFPPGGGEQYF. Full variable domain (remainder filled in from reference TRBV28 and TRBJ2-7): DVKVTQSSRYLVKRTGEKVFLECVQDMDHENMFWYRQDPGLGLRLIYFSYDVKMKEKGDIPEGYSVSREKKERFSLILESASTNQTSMYLCASRFPPGGGEQYFGPGTRLTVT.

This clonotype was seen a few times. This chain uses TRBV28 with TRBJ2-1; the D gene is possibly TRBD1 (6 bases). The CDR3 runs 15 residues. CDR1 and CDR2 from the germline V gene are MDHEN and SYDVKM. V was trimmed by 5 bases and J by 3 bases, leaving 14 bases between them. CDR3 sequence reads: CASSPPRTDYNEQFF. DNA for the CDR3: TGTGCCAGCAGTCCTCCACGGACAGACTACAATGAGCAGTTCTTC.